This T cell receptor (beta chain) was found in a study of CD4+ T cells in melanoma. The CDR3 extends over 15 amino acids. Per the germline V gene, CDR1 is SGHDT and CDR2 is YYEEEE. J was trimmed by 5 bases and V by 2 bases; bases with no gene match: 6. Whole-study findings and limits: Reportedly, melanoma neoantigen-specific CD4+ T cells showed varied differentiation states.

With respect to this clone: The antigen is not known.

Measured with immunoSEQ multiplex PCR; TCRdb has only the in-frame clones, and not every one. Among around 100,000 clones, around 93% were seen once, and the ten largest hold about 3.3%. Sequenced input: peripheral blood. This TCR derives from a human donor with melanoma. V and J are TRBV5-6 and TRBJ2-5; TRBD2 matches at 10 bases. CDR3 coding DNA: TGTGCCAGCAGCTTACAGCGGGGGGGTCTGGAGACCCAGTACTTC. It codes for CASSLQRGGLETQYF.